A selection of T cell receptor beta chains follows, all from one sample in a study of blood T cell repertoires in COVID-19. Some clones are missing from TCRdb's copy, which holds only in-frame ones; the method was immunoSEQ multiplex PCR. The sample lists around 190,000 clones; 82% were seen once. The material sequenced was peripheral blood. The source is a woman in her sixties or seventies with COVID-19, enrolled during active disease. CDR3s include the opening cysteine and the closing phenylalanine or tryptophan. The D gene is left open where the match is weak. Only part of the rows carry a size: once, few, many, or a class if the clone is expanded.

clone size,J gene,D gene,V gene,CDR3 DNA,CDR3 protein
-,TRBJ2-1,-,TRBV28,TGTGCCAGCAGCCCCCTTTTGGGGGGTATGAACAATGAGCAGTTCTTC,CASSPLLGGMNNEQFF
-,TRBJ1-2,TRBD1,TRBV3-1/TRBV3-2,TGTGCCAGCAGCCGCCTGGGACAGGCCTATGGCTACACCTTC,CASSRLGQAYGYTF
few,TRBJ1-1,-,TRBV10-3,TGTGCCATCAGAGAAGGGGCGGGGGCGCGCACTGAAGCTTTCTTT,CAIREGAGARTEAFF
-,TRBJ2-7,-,TRBV7-9,TGTGCCAGCAGCCCACTCTCCTACGAGCAGTACTTC,CASSPLSYEQYF
-,TRBJ1-4,-,TRBV19,TGTGCCAGTAGCCAAGACAGGCCCCGGAATGAAAAACTGTTTTTT,CASSQDRPRNEKLFF
-,TRBJ1-5,-,TRBV6-5,TGTGCCAGCAGCGTTGGGGGAGTGGGGGGTCAGCCCCAGCATTTT,CASSVGGVGGQPQHF
-,TRBJ2-1,-,TRBV20-1,TGCAGTGCTAGTAGGGGTAGTGAGCAGTTCTTC,CSASRGSEQFF
few,TRBJ1-2,-,TRBV27,TGTGCCAGCAGTTTAAAAGGCCAGTGGGACACCAGCTATGGCTACACCTTC,CASSLKGQWDTSYGYTF
-,TRBJ1-2,TRBD1,TRBV9,TGTGCCAGCAGCGTGACAGGGGGCGGCGGCTATGGCTACACCTTC,CASSVTGGGGYGYTF
-,TRBJ2-2,-,TRBV2,TGTGCCAGCACCTTAGGCGGATCGAACACCGGGGAGCTGTTTTTT,CASTLGGSNTGELFF
-,TRBJ2-7,-,TRBV11-2,TGTGCCAGCGGATATACGACAGTTCCCTACGAGCAGTACTTC,CASGYTTVPYEQYF
-,TRBJ1-1,TRBD1,TRBV2,TGTGCCAGCAGTGTAGTGACAGGGGGGATTTTCTTT,CASSVVTGGIFF
-,TRBJ1-6,TRBD1,TRBV2,TGTGCCAGCAGGGCATTACGGACAGGAAATAATTCACCCCTCCACTTT,CASRALRTGNNSPLHF
-,TRBJ2-1,TRBD2,TRBV5-6,TGTGCCAGCAGCTTCCCCCGGGGGGGCGGGGAAGATGAGCAGTTCTTC,CASSFPRGGGEDEQFF
-,TRBJ2-2,TRBD2,TRBV5-1,TGCGCCAGCAGCGTCGAACTAGCGGGGCCGACCGGGGAGCTGTTTTTT,CASSVELAGPTGELFF
once,TRBJ2-3,-,TRBV5-6,TGTGCCAGCAGCTTGGAGGGGGTCGATACGCAGTATTTT,CASSLEGVDTQYF
-,TRBJ2-1,-,TRBV1,TGCACCAGCAGCCAAGATCGGAGGCCCCAGGAGGGTGGGTTCTTC,CTSSQDRRPQEGGFF
-,TRBJ1-3,-,TRBV6-5,TGTGCCAGCAGCTCTACTGGAAACACCATATATTTT,CASSSTGNTIYF
-,TRBJ1-1,-,TRBV27,TGTGCCAGCAGGTTAAGGGGGTTCACTGAAGCTTTCTTT,CASRLRGFTEAFF
once,TRBJ1-1,-,TRBV6-4,TGTGCCAGCAAGCAAGAGGACAGTTTGAACACTGAAGCTTTCTTT,CASKQEDSLNTEAFF
once,TRBJ2-7,-,TRBV20-1,TGCAGTGTCACAGGGAACGAGCAGTACTTC,CSVTGNEQYF
-,TRBJ2-2,-,TRBV5-1,TGCGCCAGCAGCTTGGATTCCTTACTCACCGGGGAGCTGTTTTTT,CASSLDSLLTGELFF
once,TRBJ1-4,-,TRBV19,TGTGCCAGTAGTACCCCTGGCCAGGCCTCAACTAATGAAAAACTGTTTTTT,CASSTPGQASTNEKLFF
few,TRBJ1-2,-,TRBV28,TGTGCCAGCAGAGAAACAGGGTTCAGAGGACATGGCTACACCTTC,CASRETGFRGHGYTF
-,TRBJ1-1,-,TRBV29-1,TGCAGCGTTAAACAGGGAATGAACACTGAAGCTTTCTTT,CSVKQGMNTEAFF
few,TRBJ2-2,TRBD1,TRBV6-2/TRBV6-3,TGTGCCAGCAGTCGCGGACAGGGCGGGGAGCTGTTTTTT,CASSRGQGGELFF
-,TRBJ1-2,-,TRBV10-1,TGCGCCAGCAGTGGAGGTGCGGGCGTCGGCTACACCTTC,CASSGGAGVGYTF